This entry concerns a single T cell receptor (beta chain). Its antigen remains unknown. V lost 2 bases and J 7 bases, leaving 11 bases between the germline ends. From germline, CDR1 is KGHSH and CDR2 LQKENI. The CDR3 has 14 amino acids. This sample is drawn from a study of cytomegalovirus exposure and HLA in healthy donors. Study-wide findings and caveats: A later analysis reported that several of the most significant clusters appeared to be linked to common viral pathogens, among them Epstein-Barr virus. According to the study, around 180 TCR beta chains were cytomegalovirus-associated. Under in vitro conditions, a few CMV-associated chains were confirmed as specific for CMV antigens.

This PCR relied on a set of 60 Vbeta primers and 13 Jbeta primers. Original processing notes: Approximately 12 million of 65 million to 95 million unique TCR beta chains were shared, per a later count. The repertoire was sequenced with immunoSEQ multiplex PCR; TCRdb's copy has only in-frame clones and lacks some. The DNA was the basis for D and trimming; V, J and clone size are from that table. The table has tens of thousands of clones, around 81% seen once. The source is a man aged 45-65 years in good health and CMV-seronegative. The sample consisted of PBMCs. The V call is TRBV18, the J call TRBJ2-2; tentatively, D is TRBD1 (5 bases). This CDR3 reads CASSPRGIDGELFF. CDR3 nucleotide sequence: TGTGCCAGCTCACCAAGGGGAATTGACGGGGAGCTGTTTTTT. Supplemented by reference TRBV18 and TRBJ2-2, the full variable domain reads NAGVMQNPRHLVRRRGQEARLRCSPMKGHSHVYWYRQLPEEGLKFMVYLQKENIIDESGMPKERFSAEFPKEGPSILRIQQVVRGDSAAYFCASSPRGIDGELFFGEGSRLTVL.